This T cell receptor beta chain was identified in a study of T cell responses to AZD1222 COVID-19 vaccine. In this sample, this clone turned up a few times. Germline CDR1 MNHEY, CDR2 SVGAGI. The CDR3 is 16 amino acids. The germline V and J ends were trimmed by 4 bases and 1 base, with 16 bases remaining between them. TCRdb keeps only in-frame clones here, not all; method: immunoSEQ multiplex PCR. This sample has roughly 53,000 clones; less than 85% occur once, and the top ten carry 25% to 30%. This clonotype originated in an adult in good health. Source: peripheral blood, taken on day 0 of AZD1222 vaccination. The chain uses TRBV6-5 and TRBJ1-2, with D possibly being TRBD1 (5 bases). The CDR3 nucleotides read TGTGCCAGCAGTTCCCTCCGACAGAGCAATAACTATGGCTACACCTTC. Translating it yields CASSSLRQSNNYGYTF.